The entry below gives a single T cell receptor beta chain sequence along with its context. This clonotype was counted at least ten times. What this receptor recognizes is not known. No base quality values were provided; no much bigger clone lies one nucleotide off. Every patient had bone marrow sampled at the time of active disease. Ficoll-Hypaque density gradient centrifugation was used to isolate the bone marrow mononuclear cells. Myeloma plasma cells were removed and CD138-negative cells were obtained by negative selection following labeling with CD138 magnetic microbeads on a MACS separator. Flow cytometry with CD138 antibodies on an Attune NxT was used to check how pure the isolated cells were. TRIzol reagent was used to extract total RNA, and a NanoDrop spectrophotometer was used to quantify the extracted RNA. For each patient, the CD138-negative bone marrow sample underwent paired RNA-seq and IR-seq.

This sample was taken from a study of read filtering for tumor transcriptome and immune sequencing (dated by TCRdb to the early 2020s). A note on the overall study: The cohort was composed of 17 to 20 male and 14 to 15 female patients, with a mean age of approximately 70 years and an age range of about 47 to 80. After DNase treatment, whole-transcriptome libraries were prepared with the TruSeq RNA Access Library Prep Kit. By revised international staging, under 10 patients were R-ISS I, about 16 were R-ISS II and roughly 7 were R-ISS III. TCR repertoires obtained by targeted immune repertoire sequencing and by bulk whole-transcriptome sequencing performed on the same bone marrow samples were compared. Per sample, about 3.5 to 11 million TCR-region mapped reads were obtained with IR-seq, compared with only about 80 to 1,300 with RNA-seq. As a main aim, a read-filtering strategy for immune repertoire data was addressed, with the specific question being whether clonotypes supported by a single read should be removed. The paper's findings and limits, for the study overall: Compared with RNA-seq, IR-seq captured clonotypes at much greater depth and more reliably, and a smaller IR-seq throughput was enough to identify most of the shared clonotypes. In IR-seq, single-read clonotypes were roughly 84% of clonotypes but 3% to 4.5% of total reads; in RNA-seq they were roughly three quarters of clonotypes and 35% to 55% of reads. The sorted CD138-negative fraction was composed of a mixed bone marrow immune population rather than of purified T cells. The correlation between IR-seq and RNA-seq shared clonotype proportions rose when single-read clonotypes were removed.

The Immunoverse kit was used to build TCR libraries from approximately 410 ng RNA, with molecular barcoded adaptors covering alpha/delta and beta/gamma chains. TCR library preparation was performed with the same RNA that was used for transcriptome sequencing. TCR libraries were sequenced on an Illumina HiSeq 4000 with 2 x 150 cycles. Turning to the authors' computational methods: Using MiXCR, which included quality filtering and error correction, TCR reads were aligned to human V, D, J and C references and then assembled into CDR3 clonotypes. Clonotype counts and gene usage diversity were analyzed with the tcR package in R. Raw mapping reads were checked after the RNA-seq reads had been mapped by STAR aligner version 2.5.3a onto the human GRCh37 genome. To test how sequencing depth affects detected clonotypes, IR-seq fastq files were randomly downsampled with Seqtk 1.3. Clones were called with MiXCR by TCRdb after fastp trimmed the public reads at Q25, and only in-frame beta chains were retained. Each entry is one CDR3 protein sequence, shown with its most common DNA and genes. TCRdb assigned the V and J calls; the authors' analysis was not used. Within this sample are some 46,000 distinct CDR3 sequences, with approximately 19% of them counted one time only. Roughly two fifths of the sample comes from the top ten.

As encoded in the germline V gene, CDR1 is LGHNA while CDR2 is YNFKEQ. The CDR3, from cysteine to phenylalanine, totals 15 residues. Here the CDR3 DNA is all that survives: 45 bases in frame from base 1. The V end loses 0 bases and the J end loses 4 bases, and a stretch of 11 bases separates them. The chain uses TRBV4-2 and TRBJ2-3, and perhaps TRBD2 as D gene, on 6 matching bases. Sequencing used a population of CD138-negative cells sorted from bone marrow. The cell subset or site tag for this specimen amounts to: bone marrow mononuclear cells depleted of CD138+ plasma/myeloma cells by negative magnetic selection. This TCR was sampled from a donor older than 35 with multiple myeloma. For the CDR3, the sequence is CASSQEATGADTQYF. Read as DNA, the sequence is TGTGCCAGCAGCCAAGAGGCCACGGGAGCAGATACGCAGTATTTT.